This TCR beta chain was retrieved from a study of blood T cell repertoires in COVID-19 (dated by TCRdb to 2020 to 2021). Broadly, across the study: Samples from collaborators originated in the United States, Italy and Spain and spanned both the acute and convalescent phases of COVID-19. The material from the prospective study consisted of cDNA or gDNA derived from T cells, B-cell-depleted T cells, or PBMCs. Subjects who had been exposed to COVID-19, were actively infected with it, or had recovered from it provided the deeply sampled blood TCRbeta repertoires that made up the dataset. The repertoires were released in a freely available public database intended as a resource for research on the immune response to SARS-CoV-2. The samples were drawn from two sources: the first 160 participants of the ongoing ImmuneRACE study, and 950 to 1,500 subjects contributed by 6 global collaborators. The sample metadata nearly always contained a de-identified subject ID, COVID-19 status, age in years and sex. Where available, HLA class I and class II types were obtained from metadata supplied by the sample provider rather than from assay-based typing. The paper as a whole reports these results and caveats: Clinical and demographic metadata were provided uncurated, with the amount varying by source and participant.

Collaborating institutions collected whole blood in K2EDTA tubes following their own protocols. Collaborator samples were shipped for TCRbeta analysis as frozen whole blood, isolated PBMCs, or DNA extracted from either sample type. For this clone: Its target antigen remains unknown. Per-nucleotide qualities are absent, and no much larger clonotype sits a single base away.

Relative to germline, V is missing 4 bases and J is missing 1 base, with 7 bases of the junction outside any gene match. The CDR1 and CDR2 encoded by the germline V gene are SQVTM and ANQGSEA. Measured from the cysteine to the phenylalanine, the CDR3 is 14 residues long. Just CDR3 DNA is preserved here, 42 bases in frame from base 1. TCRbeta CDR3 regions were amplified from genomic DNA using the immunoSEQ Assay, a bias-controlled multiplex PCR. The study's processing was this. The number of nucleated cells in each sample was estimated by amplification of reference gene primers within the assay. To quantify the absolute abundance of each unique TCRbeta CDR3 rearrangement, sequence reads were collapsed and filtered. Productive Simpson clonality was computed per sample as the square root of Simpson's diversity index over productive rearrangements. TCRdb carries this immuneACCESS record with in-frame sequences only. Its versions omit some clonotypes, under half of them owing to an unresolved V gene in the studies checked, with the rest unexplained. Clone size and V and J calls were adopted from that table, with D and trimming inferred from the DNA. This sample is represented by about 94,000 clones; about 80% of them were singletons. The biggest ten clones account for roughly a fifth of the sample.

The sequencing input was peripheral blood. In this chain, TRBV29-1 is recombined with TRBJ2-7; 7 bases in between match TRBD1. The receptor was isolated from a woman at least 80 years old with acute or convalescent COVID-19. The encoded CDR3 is CSVVKGQLSYEQYF. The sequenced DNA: TGCAGCGTTGTAAAGGGACAGTTGTCCTACGAGCAGTACTTC.